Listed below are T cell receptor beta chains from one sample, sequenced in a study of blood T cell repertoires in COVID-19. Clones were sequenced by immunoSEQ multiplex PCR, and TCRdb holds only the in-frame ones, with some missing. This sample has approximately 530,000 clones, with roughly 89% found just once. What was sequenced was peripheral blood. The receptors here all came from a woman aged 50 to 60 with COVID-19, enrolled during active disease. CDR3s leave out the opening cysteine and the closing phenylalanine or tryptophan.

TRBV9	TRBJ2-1	ASSLRAGDEQF
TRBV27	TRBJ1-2	ASSGGQGAGYT
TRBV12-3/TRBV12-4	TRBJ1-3	ASSGLRNTIY
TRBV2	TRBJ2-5	ASSGRGAGDISKTQY
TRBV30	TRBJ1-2	AWSPRGQRGGYT
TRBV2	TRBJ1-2	ASSEWQAPYGYT
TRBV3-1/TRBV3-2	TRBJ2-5	ASSRRTVQETQY
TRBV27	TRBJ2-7	ASSLVTPKGDEQY
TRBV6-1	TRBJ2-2	ASSEMGGLNTGELF
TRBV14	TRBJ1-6	ASSLNRLRGSPLH
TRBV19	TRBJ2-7	ASSIRDRGQEQY
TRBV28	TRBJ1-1	ASSLSRGAGTEAF
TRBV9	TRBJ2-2	ASSVEAGGTTGELF
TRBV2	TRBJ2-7	ASGDRFYEQY
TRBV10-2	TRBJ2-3	ASSDSGGTDTQY
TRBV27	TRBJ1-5	ASSSRTGSLNQPQH
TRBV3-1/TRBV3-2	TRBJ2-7	ASSQGPYEQY
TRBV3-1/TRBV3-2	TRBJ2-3	ASSQNALSGDTQY
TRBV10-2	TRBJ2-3	ASSEGLAGGSDTQY
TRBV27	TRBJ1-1	ASSSRWGMNTEAF
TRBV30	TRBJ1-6	AWSGTVSNSPLH
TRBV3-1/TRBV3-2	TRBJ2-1	ASSLWESYNEQF
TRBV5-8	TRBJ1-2	ASSFQGTYGYT
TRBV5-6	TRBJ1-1	ASSLESLGAGTEAF
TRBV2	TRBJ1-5	ASSEFPADADQPQH
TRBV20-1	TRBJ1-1	SARKEIEAF
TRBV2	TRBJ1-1	ASTSDEGTEAF
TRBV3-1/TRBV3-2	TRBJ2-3	ASSQALAGGTDTQY
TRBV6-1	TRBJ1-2	ASSEQGWFNYGYT
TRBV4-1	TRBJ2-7	ASSQDGQGFGEQY
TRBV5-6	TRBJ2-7	ASSSTGSSSYEQY
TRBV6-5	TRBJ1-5	ASGTDRAQPQH
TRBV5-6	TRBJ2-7	ASSGGASYEQY
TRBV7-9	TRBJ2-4	ASSLGALDIQY
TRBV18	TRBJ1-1	ASSPQEQGVGTEAF
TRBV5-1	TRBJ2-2	ASSLTLGASRRELF
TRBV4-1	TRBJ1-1	ASRGWGGNTEAF
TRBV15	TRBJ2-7	ATSRHRDGSYEQY
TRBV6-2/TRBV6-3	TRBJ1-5	ASSYSPSRGGAWQPQH